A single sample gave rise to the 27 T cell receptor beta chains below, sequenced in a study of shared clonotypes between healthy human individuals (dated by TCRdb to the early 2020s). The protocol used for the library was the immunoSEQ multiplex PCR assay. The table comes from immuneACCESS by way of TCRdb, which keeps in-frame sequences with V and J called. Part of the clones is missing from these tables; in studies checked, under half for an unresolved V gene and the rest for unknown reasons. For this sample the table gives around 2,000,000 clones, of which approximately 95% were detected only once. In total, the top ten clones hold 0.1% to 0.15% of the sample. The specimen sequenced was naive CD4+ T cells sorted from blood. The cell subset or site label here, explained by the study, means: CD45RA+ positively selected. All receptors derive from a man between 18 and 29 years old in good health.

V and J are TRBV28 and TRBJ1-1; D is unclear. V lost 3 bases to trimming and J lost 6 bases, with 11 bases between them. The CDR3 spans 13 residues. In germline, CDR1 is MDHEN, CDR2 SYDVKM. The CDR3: CASSFAEAAEAFF. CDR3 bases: TGTGCCAGCAGTTTTGCAGAGGCCGCTGAAGCTTTCTTT.

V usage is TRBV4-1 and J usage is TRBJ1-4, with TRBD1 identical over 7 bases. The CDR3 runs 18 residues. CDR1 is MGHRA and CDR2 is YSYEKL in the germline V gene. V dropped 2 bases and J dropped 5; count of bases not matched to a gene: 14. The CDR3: CASSQTTTGSNLNEKLFF. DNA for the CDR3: TGCGCCAGCAGCCAAACAACGACAGGGAGCAACCTAAATGAAAAACTGTTTTTT.

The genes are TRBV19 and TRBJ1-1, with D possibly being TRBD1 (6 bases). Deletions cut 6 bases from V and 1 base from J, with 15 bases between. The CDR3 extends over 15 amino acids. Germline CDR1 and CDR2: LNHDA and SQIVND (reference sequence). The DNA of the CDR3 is TGTGCCAGTAGCCTGAGGGACACCCGGAACACTGAAGCTTTCTTT. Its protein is CASSLRDTRNTEAFF.

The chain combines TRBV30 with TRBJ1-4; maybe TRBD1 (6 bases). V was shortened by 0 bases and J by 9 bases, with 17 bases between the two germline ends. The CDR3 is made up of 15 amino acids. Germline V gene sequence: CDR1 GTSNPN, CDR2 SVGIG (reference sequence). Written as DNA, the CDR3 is TGTGCCTGGAGTGTACTTAAACAGGGCCCCAAAAAACTGTTTTTT. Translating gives CAWSVLKQGPKKLFF.

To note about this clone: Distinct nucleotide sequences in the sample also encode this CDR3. CDR3 DNA: TGTGCCAGCAGCTTAGATCGGGGGAACACTGAAGCTTTCTTT. Encoded protein: CASSLDRGNTEAFF. The chain is built from TRBV7-8 and TRBJ1-1; D is undetermined. This CDR3 has 14 residues. Trimming took off 1 base at V and 1 base at J, with 7 bases between the two ends. CDR1 and CDR2 from the germline V gene are SGHVS and FQNEAQ.

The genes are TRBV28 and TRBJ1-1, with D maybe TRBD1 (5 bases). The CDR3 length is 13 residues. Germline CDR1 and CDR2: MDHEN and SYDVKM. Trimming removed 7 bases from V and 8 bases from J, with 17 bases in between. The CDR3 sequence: CASTVPGRGEAFF. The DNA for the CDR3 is TGTGCCAGCACCGTCCCGGGACGCGGGGAAGCTTTCTTT.

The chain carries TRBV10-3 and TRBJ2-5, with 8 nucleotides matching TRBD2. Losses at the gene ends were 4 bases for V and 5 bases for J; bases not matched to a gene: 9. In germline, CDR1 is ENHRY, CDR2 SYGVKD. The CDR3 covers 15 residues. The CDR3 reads CAISAGSGKGETQYF. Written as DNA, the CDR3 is TGTGCCATCAGTGCTGGTAGCGGGAAAGGGGAGACCCAGTACTTC.

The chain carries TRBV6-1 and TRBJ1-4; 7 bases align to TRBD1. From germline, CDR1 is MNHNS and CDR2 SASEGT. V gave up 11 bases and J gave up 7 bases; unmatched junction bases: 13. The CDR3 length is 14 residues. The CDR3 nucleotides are TGTGCCGGAGACTCGACAGGGAGGGGTGAAAAACTGTTTTTT. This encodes CAGDSTGRGEKLFF.

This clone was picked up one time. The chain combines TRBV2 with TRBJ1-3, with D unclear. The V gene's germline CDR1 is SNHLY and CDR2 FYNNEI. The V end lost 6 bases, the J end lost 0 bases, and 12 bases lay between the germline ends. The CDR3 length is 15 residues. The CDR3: CASRDNSVSGNTIYF. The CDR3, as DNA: TGTGCCAGCAGAGACAACTCCGTCTCTGGAAACACCATATATTTT.

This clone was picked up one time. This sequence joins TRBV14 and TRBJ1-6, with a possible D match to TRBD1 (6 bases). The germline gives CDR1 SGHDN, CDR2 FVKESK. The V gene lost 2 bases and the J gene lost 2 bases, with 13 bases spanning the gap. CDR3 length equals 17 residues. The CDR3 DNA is TGTGCCAGCAGCCAACATACAGGGTTGACCTATAATTCACCCCTCCACTTT. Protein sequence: CASSQHTGLTYNSPLHF.

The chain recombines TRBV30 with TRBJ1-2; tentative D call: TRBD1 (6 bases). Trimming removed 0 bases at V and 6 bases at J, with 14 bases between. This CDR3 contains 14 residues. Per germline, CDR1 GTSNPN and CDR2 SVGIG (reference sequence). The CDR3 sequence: CAWSVLSGANGYTF. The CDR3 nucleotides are TGTGCCTGGAGTGTACTATCGGGGGCGAATGGCTACACCTTC.

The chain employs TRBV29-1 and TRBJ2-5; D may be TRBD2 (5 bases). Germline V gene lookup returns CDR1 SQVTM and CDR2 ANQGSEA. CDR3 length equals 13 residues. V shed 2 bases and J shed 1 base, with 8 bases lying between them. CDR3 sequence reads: CSVERGSQETQYF. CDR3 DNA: TGCAGCGTTGAAAGAGGGTCCCAAGAGACCCAGTACTTC.

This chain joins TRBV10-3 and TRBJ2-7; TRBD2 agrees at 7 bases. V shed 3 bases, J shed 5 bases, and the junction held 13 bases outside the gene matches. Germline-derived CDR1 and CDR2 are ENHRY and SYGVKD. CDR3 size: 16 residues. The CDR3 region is CAISDRTRPIGDEQYF. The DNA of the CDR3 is TGTGCCATCAGTGATCGGACTAGGCCCATCGGGGACGAGCAGTACTTC.

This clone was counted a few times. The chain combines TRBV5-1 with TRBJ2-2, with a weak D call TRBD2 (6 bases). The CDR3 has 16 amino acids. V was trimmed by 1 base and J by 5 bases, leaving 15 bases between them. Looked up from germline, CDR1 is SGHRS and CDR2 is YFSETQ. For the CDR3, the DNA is TGCGCCAGCAGCTTGACGGCTCAAGGAGGGACCGGGGAGCTGTTTTTT. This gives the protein CASSLTAQGGTGELFF.

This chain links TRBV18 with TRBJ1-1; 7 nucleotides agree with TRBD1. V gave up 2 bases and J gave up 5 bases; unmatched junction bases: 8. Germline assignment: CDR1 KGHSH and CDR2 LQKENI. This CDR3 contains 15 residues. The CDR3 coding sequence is TGTGCCAGCTCACCAGCAATAACAGGGGTTACTGAAGCTTTCTTT. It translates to CASSPAITGVTEAFF.

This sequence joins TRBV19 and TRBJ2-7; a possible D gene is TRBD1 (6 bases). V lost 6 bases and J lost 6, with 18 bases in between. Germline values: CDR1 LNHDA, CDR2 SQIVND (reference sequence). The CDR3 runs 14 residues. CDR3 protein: CASRTATGLGEQYF. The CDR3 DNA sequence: TGTGCCAGTAGAACCGCCACAGGGTTAGGCGAGCAGTACTTC.

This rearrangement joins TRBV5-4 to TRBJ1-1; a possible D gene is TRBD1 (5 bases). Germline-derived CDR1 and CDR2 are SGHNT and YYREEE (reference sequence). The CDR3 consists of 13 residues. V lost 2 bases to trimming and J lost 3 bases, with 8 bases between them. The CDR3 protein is CASSFGADTEAFF. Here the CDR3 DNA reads TGTGCCAGCAGCTTCGGGGCCGACACTGAAGCTTTCTTT. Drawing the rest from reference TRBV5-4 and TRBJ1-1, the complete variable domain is ETGVTQSPTHLIKTRGQQVTLRCSSQSGHNTVSWYQQALGQGPQFIFQYYREEENGRGNFPPRFSGLQFPNYSSELNVNALELDDSALYLCASSFGADTEAFFGQGTRLTVV.

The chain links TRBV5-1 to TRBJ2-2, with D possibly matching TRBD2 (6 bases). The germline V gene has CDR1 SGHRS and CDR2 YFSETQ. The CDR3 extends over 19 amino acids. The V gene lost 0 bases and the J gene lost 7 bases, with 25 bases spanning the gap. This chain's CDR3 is CASSLGPGEGTLAVGELFF. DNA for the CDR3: TGCGCCAGCAGCTTGGGTCCGGGAGAAGGGACTCTAGCAGTCGGGGAGCTGTTTTTT.

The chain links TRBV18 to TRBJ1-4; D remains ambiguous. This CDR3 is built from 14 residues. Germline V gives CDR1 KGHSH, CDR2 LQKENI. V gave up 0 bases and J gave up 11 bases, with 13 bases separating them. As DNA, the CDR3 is TGTGCCAGCTCACCACCGGGTGAAGCGGGGAAACTGTTTTTT. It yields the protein CASSPPGEAGKLFF.

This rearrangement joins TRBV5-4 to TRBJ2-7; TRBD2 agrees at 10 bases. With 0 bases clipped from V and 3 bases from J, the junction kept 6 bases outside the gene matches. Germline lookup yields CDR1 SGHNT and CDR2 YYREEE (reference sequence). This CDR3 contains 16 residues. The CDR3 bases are TGTGCCAGCAGCTTGGGTTCTAGCGGGAGTATCTACGAGCAGTACTTC. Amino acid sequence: CASSLGSSGSIYEQYF.

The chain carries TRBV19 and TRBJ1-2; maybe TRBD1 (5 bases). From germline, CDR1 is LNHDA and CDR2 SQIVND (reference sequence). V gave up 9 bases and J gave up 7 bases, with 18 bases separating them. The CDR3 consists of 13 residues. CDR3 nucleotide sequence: TGTGCCAGCAGACCCGGACAACCCGGTGGCTACACCTTC. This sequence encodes CASRPGQPGGYTF.

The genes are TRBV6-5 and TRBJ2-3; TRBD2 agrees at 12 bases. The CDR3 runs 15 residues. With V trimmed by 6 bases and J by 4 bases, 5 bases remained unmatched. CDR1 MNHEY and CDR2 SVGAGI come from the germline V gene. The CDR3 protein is CASSQTSGSADTQYF. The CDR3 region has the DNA TGTGCCAGCAGCCAGACTAGCGGGAGTGCAGATACGCAGTATTTT.

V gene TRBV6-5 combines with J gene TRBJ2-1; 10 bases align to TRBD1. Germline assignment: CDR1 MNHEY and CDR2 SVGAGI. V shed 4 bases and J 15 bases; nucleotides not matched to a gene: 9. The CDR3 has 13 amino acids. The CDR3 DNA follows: TGTGCCAGCAGTTTTTGGACAGGGGGTGATAGGTTCTTC. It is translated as CASSFWTGGDRFF.

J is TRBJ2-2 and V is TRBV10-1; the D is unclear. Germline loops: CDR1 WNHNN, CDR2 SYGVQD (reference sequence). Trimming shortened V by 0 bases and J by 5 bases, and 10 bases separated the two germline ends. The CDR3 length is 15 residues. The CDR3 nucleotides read TGCGCCAGCAGTGAGTCGGATTATAGGACCGGGGAGCTGTTTTTT. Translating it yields CASSESDYRTGELFF.

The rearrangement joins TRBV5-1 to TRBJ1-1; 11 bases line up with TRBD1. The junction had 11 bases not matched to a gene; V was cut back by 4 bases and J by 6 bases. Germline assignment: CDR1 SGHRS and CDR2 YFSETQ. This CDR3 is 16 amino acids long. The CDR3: CASSARDRGSLSEAFF. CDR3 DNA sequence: TGCGCCAGCAGCGCCAGGGACAGGGGGTCTCTCTCTGAAGCTTTCTTT.

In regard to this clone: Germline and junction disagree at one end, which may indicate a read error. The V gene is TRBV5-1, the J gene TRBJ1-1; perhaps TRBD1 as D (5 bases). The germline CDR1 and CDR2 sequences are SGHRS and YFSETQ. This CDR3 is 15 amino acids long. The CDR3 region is CASSLNEGLKTEAFF. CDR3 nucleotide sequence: TGCGCCAGCAGCTTGAACGAGGGGCTGAAGACTGAAGCTTTCTTT.

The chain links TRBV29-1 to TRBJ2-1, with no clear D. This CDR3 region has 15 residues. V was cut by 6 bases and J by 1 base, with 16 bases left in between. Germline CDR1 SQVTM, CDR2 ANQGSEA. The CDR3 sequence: CSVDGVRTSYNEQFF. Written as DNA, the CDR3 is TGCAGCGTCGATGGGGTTCGTACATCCTACAATGAGCAGTTCTTC.